The 17 T cell receptor beta chains listed next were all sequenced from one sample in a study of CD8 T cells in ankylosing spondylitis. TCRdb redid the calling of the 5' RACE reads with MiXCR, one entry per CDR3 protein. The sample has around 300,000 distinct CDR3 sequences, around 21% seen once. Material: blood, either unsorted or a sorted T cell fraction (not recorded which). These receptors were collected from a female donor with ankylosing spondylitis or in good health (not recorded which).

The chain employs TRBV29-1 and TRBJ1-1; D remains ambiguous. The germline V and J ends were trimmed by 4 bases and 1 base, with 4 bases remaining between them. Germline V lookup: CDR1 SQVTM, CDR2 ANQGSEA. The CDR3 loop spans 11 amino acids. CDR3 in amino acids: CSVVENTEAFF. The CDR3 nucleotides read TGCAGCGTTGTAGAGAACACTGAAGCTTTCTTT.

J is TRBJ1-2 and V is TRBV6-1; 8 nucleotides match TRBD1. This CDR3 has 17 residues. Germline V gene lookup returns CDR1 MNHNS and CDR2 SASEGT. Trimming took 7 bases from V and 0 from J; bases not matched to a gene: 13. As DNA, the CDR3 is TGTGCCAGCACCACACATACAGGACAGGGAGCTAACTATGGCTACACCTTC. Translated: CASTTHTGQGANYGYTF.

The J gene is TRBJ2-5, the V gene TRBV5-5; D is unclear. The CDR3 is made up of 11 amino acids. The V gene's germline CDR1 is SGHKS and CDR2 YYEKEE (reference sequence). Between the trimmed V and J ends, which lost 6 bases and 1 base, there was a span of 4 bases. The CDR3 sequence: CASTAQETQYF. In DNA, the CDR3 is TGTGCCAGCACCGCCCAAGAGACCCAGTACTTC.

This clonotype was found a few times. The rearrangement links TRBV28 to TRBJ2-7; D unresolved. CDR3 length: 12 residues. V lost 6 bases to trimming and J lost 2 bases, with 8 bases between them. Per germline, CDR1 MDHEN and CDR2 SYDVKM. The DNA for the CDR3 is TGTGCCAGCAGCCTACCCGCCTACGAGCAGTACTTC. This gives the protein CASSLPAYEQYF.

The chain combines TRBV12-3 or TRBV12-4 with TRBJ2-3, with unresolved D. This CDR3 is built from 13 residues. Between the trimmed V and J ends, which lost 2 bases and 3 bases, there was a span of 6 bases. CDR3 sequence (DNA): TGTGCCAGCAGTTTAATGAGGACAGATACGCAGTATTTT. This codes for CASSLMRTDTQYF.

This chain connects TRBV12-3 or TRBV12-4 to TRBJ1-5; D is perhaps TRBD1 (5 bases). V dropped 5 bases and J dropped 5 bases, with 10 bases sitting between them. The CDR3 covers 13 residues. The CDR3 region is CASSRGDYQPQHF. The DNA for the CDR3 is TGTGCCAGCAGTCGAGGGGATTATCAGCCCCAGCATTTT.

V and J are TRBV7-9 and TRBJ1-2; 7 bases fit TRBD1. The CDR3 extends over 14 amino acids. Germline values: CDR1 SEHNR, CDR2 FQNEAQ (reference sequence). Trimming took 1 base from V and 6 from J; bases not matched to a gene: 5. For the CDR3, the DNA is TGTGCCAGCAGCTTAGATAGGACAGGCGATGGCTACACCTTC. It specifies CASSLDRTGDGYTF.

The V and J genes are TRBV25-1 and TRBJ1-5; D perhaps matches TRBD1 (5 bases). CDR3 length: 14 residues. Germline CDR1 reads MGHDK; CDR2 reads SYGVNS. Trimming took off 4 bases at V and 5 bases at J, with 12 bases between the two ends. CDR3: CASSALGPDQPQHF. CDR3 nucleotides: TGTGCCAGCAGTGCATTGGGGCCGGATCAGCCCCAGCATTTT.

This clonotype appeared a few times. The V call is TRBV7-2, the J call TRBJ2-1; 14 bases match TRBD2. The length of the CDR3 is 15 residues. V lost 4 bases, J lost 7 bases, and 3 bases stayed unmatched. Germline loops: CDR1 SGHTA, CDR2 FQGNSA. CDR3 in amino acids: CASSWTSGRTNEQFF. CDR3 nucleotide sequence: TGTGCCAGCAGCTGGACTAGCGGGAGGACGAATGAGCAGTTCTTC.

This clonotype has just a few counts. The chain uses TRBV20-1 and TRBJ2-2, with TRBD2 matching over 9 bases. This CDR3 comprises 14 residues. Germline CDR1 reads DFQATT; CDR2 reads SNEGSKA (reference sequence). V was clipped by 3 bases and J by 6 bases; unmatched bases: 5. The CDR3 sequence: CSARAVAGAGELFF. Here the CDR3 DNA reads TGCAGTGCTAGGGCTGTAGCGGGAGCCGGGGAGCTGTTTTTT.

The chain carries TRBV20-1 and TRBJ1-4; D not resolved. The CDR3 spans 14 residues. Trimming removed 0 bases from V and 8 bases from J, with 13 bases in between. Germline V gene data show CDR1 as DFQATT and CDR2 as SNEGSKA (reference sequence). CDR3: CSARDHRRGEKLFF. In nucleotides, the CDR3 is TGCAGTGCTAGAGATCATCGACGAGGAGAAAAACTGTTTTTT.

V gene TRBV3-1 combines with J gene TRBJ2-1; D remains ambiguous. Trimming took off 6 bases at V and 4 bases at J, with 13 bases between the two ends. The CDR3 consists of 14 residues. Germline V gene data show CDR1 as LGHDT and CDR2 as YNNKEL (reference sequence). DNA for the CDR3: TGTGCCAGCAGTCCTCGTCGGTCGTACAATGAGCAGTTCTTC. This sequence encodes CASSPRRSYNEQFF.

The chain joins TRBV10-3 to TRBJ1-1; D not certain. V was cut by 7 bases and J by 0 bases, with 18 bases left in between. This CDR3 has 16 amino acids. Germline V gene data show CDR1 as ENHRY and CDR2 as SYGVKD. In DNA form, the CDR3 reads TGTGCCATCAATAATAAGGAAACATCAGTGAACACTGAAGCTTTCTTT. This translates into CAINNKETSVNTEAFF.

This clonotype has just a few counts. The chain couples TRBV10-3 to TRBJ2-1; a weak D match, TRBD2 (5 bases). CDR1 ENHRY and CDR2 SYGVKD come from the germline V gene. The ends were cut back, 2 bases at V and 3 bases at J, with 8 bases in the middle. The CDR3 is made up of 14 amino acids. The CDR3 nucleotides read TGTGCCATCAGTGAGGGACTCAACTACAATGAGCAGTTCTTC. Translating it yields CAISEGLNYNEQFF.

The sample holds a few counts of this clonotype. V gene TRBV12-3 or TRBV12-4 combines with J gene TRBJ1-4; D not certain. CDR3 size: 14 residues. Between the trimmed V and J ends, which lost 3 bases and 4 bases, there was a span of 9 bases. CDR3 sequence (DNA): TGTGCCAGCAGTTTGGCGCACATTAATGAAAAACTGTTTTTT. Residues: CASSLAHINEKLFF.

This chain links TRBV11-3 with TRBJ2-1; D gene ambiguous. Trimming took off 6 bases at V and 8 bases at J, with 14 bases between the two ends. Per the germline V gene, CDR1 is SGHNT and CDR2 is YENEEA. CDR3 length equals 13 residues. CDR3 residues: CASSKGVGYEQFF. The CDR3 DNA reads TGTGCCAGCAGTAAAGGTGTAGGGTATGAGCAGTTCTTC.

This rearrangement joins TRBV20-1 to TRBJ2-3, with a tentative D call TRBD2 (5 bases). V was pared by 1 base and J by 5 bases, with 16 bases between. This CDR3 spans 15 amino acids. CDR1 and CDR2 from the germline V gene are DFQATT and SNEGSKA (reference sequence). CDR3 region: CSARGVVGVGDTQYF. For the CDR3, the DNA is TGCAGTGCTAGAGGTGTCGTGGGAGTTGGAGATACGCAGTATTTT.